Listed below are T cell receptor beta chains from one sample, sequenced in a study of early T cells in non-severe SARS-CoV-2 infection. A single record per CDR3 protein comes from TCRdb applying MiXCR to the 5' RACE reads. The data hold tens of thousands of distinct CDR3 sequences, with around an eighth observed a single time. Material for sequencing was whole blood. The receptors shown here come from an adult who was a healthcare worker with PCR-confirmed SARS-CoV-2 infection or an uninfected control (not recorded which). CDR3s include the opening cysteine and the closing phenylalanine or tryptophan. D genes are given only for firm matches. Clone size is not always given. Where it is, it says once, few, many or a class for expanded clones.

D	J	length	size	V	DNA	CDR3
.	TRBJ1-2	14	many	TRBV5-4	TGTGCCAGCAGCTTGGATACAGGGAACTATGGCTACACCTTC	CASSLDTGNYGYTF
TRBD2	TRBJ2-3	15	.	TRBV9	TGTGCCAGCAGCGTAGAGGGACTAGCCACAGATACGCAGTATTTT	CASSVEGLATDTQYF
TRBD2	TRBJ2-3	17	many	TRBV13	TGTGCCAGCAGCTTAAGGGCTAGCGGGACTAGCACAGATACGCAGTATTTT	CASSLRASGTSTDTQYF
TRBD2	TRBJ2-2	15	many	TRBV10-3	TGTGCCATCAATCCTAGCGGGAGTCCCACCGGGGAGCTGTTTTTT	CAINPSGSPTGELFF
TRBD2	TRBJ2-2	15	many	TRBV7-2	TGTGCCAGCAGCTTTAGCGGGAGGGCCTCCGGGGAGCTGTTTTTT	CASSFSGRASGELFF
.	TRBJ1-1	14	many	TRBV12-3/TRBV12-4	TGTGCCAGCAGTTTAGTGACTAGGGACACTGAAGCTTTCTTT	CASSLVTRDTEAFF
.	TRBJ2-1	15	many	TRBV7-8	TGTGCCAGCTGGGGGGGGGCCGGCGCCCACAATGAGCAGTTCTTC	CASWGGAGAHNEQFF
.	TRBJ2-4	12	many	TRBV6-2/TRBV6-3	TGTGCCAGCACGGACCGGGGAAACATTCAGTACTTC	CASTDRGNIQYF
.	TRBJ1-5	14	many	TRBV7-2	TGTGCCAGCAGCCCAAGCAGTAGCAATCAGCCCCAGCATTTT	CASSPSSSNQPQHF
.	TRBJ2-7	14	many	TRBV7-9	TGTGCCAGCAGCTTAGAGGAGCACTCCTACGAGCAGTACTTC	CASSLEEHSYEQYF
.	TRBJ2-2	16	many	TRBV15	TGTGCCACCAGCAGAGAGGCGAGGGACTGGGGCGGGGAGCTGTTTTTT	CATSREARDWGGELFF
.	TRBJ1-1	14	.	TRBV12-3/TRBV12-4	TGTGCCAGCAGAACAGACACCTTGAACACTGAAGCTTTCTTT	CASRTDTLNTEAFF
.	TRBJ1-2	13	many	TRBV12-3/TRBV12-4	TGTGCCAGCAGTTCAGGACAGACCTATGGCTACACCTTC	CASSSGQTYGYTF
.	TRBJ2-5	15	many	TRBV4-2	TGTGCCAGCAGCCAAGATTACATTTTAGGAGAGACCCAGTACTTC	CASSQDYILGETQYF
TRBD2	TRBJ2-3	15	many	TRBV7-2	TGTGCCAGCAGCTACCGGACTAGCGGCACAGATACGCAGTATTTT	CASSYRTSGTDTQYF
TRBD2	TRBJ2-7	14	.	TRBV3-1	TGTGCCAGCAGCGGGTCTAGCGGGGGGGACGAGCAGTACTTC	CASSGSSGGDEQYF
.	TRBJ2-5	13	many	TRBV7-9	TGTGCCAGCAGCTTTGGAGGGCAAGAGACCCAGTACTTC	CASSFGGQETQYF
TRBD2	TRBJ2-7	15	once	TRBV6-2/TRBV6-3	TGTGCCAGCAGTTACGGGCGCGGGGGAGACTACGAGCAGTACTTC	CASSYGRGGDYEQYF
.	TRBJ2-5	14	.	TRBV29-1	TGCAGCGTTGATCACACAAAAGGGCGTGAGACCCAGTACTTC	CSVDHTKGRETQYF
TRBD1	TRBJ2-6	16	many	TRBV18	TGTGCCAGCTCACCGTCGACAGGGACTGGGGCCAACGTCCTGACTTTC	CASSPSTGTGANVLTF
.	TRBJ2-7	11	many	TRBV12-3/TRBV12-4	TGTGCCAGCAGTTCCGTCGCGGGGCAGTACTTC	CASSSVAGQYF
TRBD1	TRBJ1-2	13	.	TRBV20-1	TGCAGTGCTAGAATCGACAGGGCCTATGGCTACACCTTC	CSARIDRAYGYTF
.	TRBJ2-1	14	many	TRBV29-1	TGCAGCGCTCCCAGAGGGGTCAGGCACAATGAGCAGTTCTTC	CSAPRGVRHNEQFF
.	TRBJ1-2	14	many	TRBV2	TGTGCCAGCACGAGGACAAGGTCTAACTATGGCTACACCTTC	CASTRTRSNYGYTF
.	TRBJ1-1	11	many	TRBV6-2/TRBV6-3	TGTGCCAGCACCCCCAGCACTGAAGCTTTCTTT	CASTPSTEAFF
.	TRBJ2-2	16	many	TRBV28	TGTGCCAGCAGTTTGGTCGATTGGGCCCGCACCGGGGAGCTGTTTTTT	CASSLVDWARTGELFF
.	TRBJ1-6	15	.	TRBV4-3	TGCGCCAGCAGCCAAGGCCGGGACGGTAATTCACCCCTCCACTTT	CASSQGRDGNSPLHF
.	TRBJ1-1	13	.	TRBV28	TGTGCCAGCAGTACCTTAGGGCCCACTGAAGCTTTCTTT	CASSTLGPTEAFF
.	TRBJ1-1	14	many	TRBV11-2	TGTGCCAGCACCCAACAGAAAGACGGGACTGAAGCTTTCTTT	CASTQQKDGTEAFF
.	TRBJ1-1	16	many	TRBV20-1	TGCAGTGCTAGAGATGTTTATAGAGGGGCGAACACTGAAGCTTTCTTT	CSARDVYRGANTEAFF
TRBD2	TRBJ2-3	14	.	TRBV20-1	TGCAGTGCTTTCTGGACTAGCGGGGCAGATACGCAGTATTTT	CSAFWTSGADTQYF
TRBD2	TRBJ2-1	14	many	TRBV20-1	TGCAGTGCTACCCCCCCCCTAGCGGGAGTCCCCCAGTTCTTC	CSATPPLAGVPQFF
TRBD1	TRBJ1-4	14	many	TRBV29-1	TGCAGCGTTGCCGTCGGGACAGGGGGTGAAAAACTGTTTTTT	CSVAVGTGGEKLFF
TRBD1	TRBJ1-1	17	many	TRBV18	TGTGCCAGCTCACTCCACAGACAGGGGGCAGGCTACACTGAAGCTTTCTTT	CASSLHRQGAGYTEAFF
.	TRBJ2-2	18	many	TRBV20-1	TGCAGTGCTAGAGATCGGATGTTGTCTACCCGATTCACCGGGGAGCTGTTTTTT	CSARDRMLSTRFTGELFF
.	TRBJ2-4	15	many	TRBV28	TGTGCCAGCAGTTCGCTAGGGGTAGCCAAAAACATTCAGTACTTC	CASSSLGVAKNIQYF
.	TRBJ1-5	14	many	TRBV19	TGTGCCAGTAGAATCGGAGGGGGAAATCAGCCCCAGCATTTT	CASRIGGGNQPQHF
TRBD1	TRBJ2-1	16	.	TRBV24-1	TGTGCCACCAGTGAATTCGGTACAGGGGGCTTCGATGAGCAGTTCTTC	CATSEFGTGGFDEQFF
.	TRBJ1-2	13	many	TRBV27	TGTGCCAGCAGTTTGGGCTTCCCATATGGCTACACCTTC	CASSLGFPYGYTF
.	TRBJ1-1	13	few	TRBV12-5	TGTGCTAGTGGTTTGTATGTGGCAGCTGAAGCTTTCTTT	CASGLYVAAEAFF
.	TRBJ1-5	14	many	TRBV2	TGTGCCAGCAGTGATCGCCTTAACAATCAGCCCCAGCATTTT	CASSDRLNNQPQHF
.	TRBJ1-1	14	many	TRBV18	TGTGCCAGCTCACCAGGGGGGGAGGGGAGAGAAGCTTTCTTT	CASSPGGEGREAFF
TRBD1	TRBJ1-6	15	.	TRBV6-5	TGTGCCAGCAGTTACCAAGGACAGGGAAATTCACCCCTCCACTTT	CASSYQGQGNSPLHF
.	TRBJ2-3	14	.	TRBV20-1	TGCAGTGCTAGAGATCAGGGATCAGGAGATACGCAGTATTTT	CSARDQGSGDTQYF
TRBD2	TRBJ2-5	15	.	TRBV6-1	TGTGCCAGCAGTGACCGCGGGGGGCCGGGGGAGACCCAGTACTTC	CASSDRGGPGETQYF
.	TRBJ2-7	14	many	TRBV20-1	TGCAGTGCTGCAACGGGGCGTTACTCCTACGAGCAGTACTTC	CSAATGRYSYEQYF
.	TRBJ2-3	13	many	TRBV5-1	TGCGCCAGCAGCTTGGCCCAGTCAGATACGCAGTATTTT	CASSLAQSDTQYF
.	TRBJ2-2	14	few	TRBV12-3/TRBV12-4	TGTGCCAGCAGTTTAGCAGTGAACACCGGGGAGCTGTTTTTT	CASSLAVNTGELFF
.	TRBJ2-6	17	many	TRBV3-1	TGTGCCAGCAGCCAAGGGGGGATCCCATCTGGGGCCAACGTCCTGACTTTC	CASSQGGIPSGANVLTF
.	TRBJ1-1	14	many	TRBV20-1	TGCAGTGCTCCAGCCTCAGGGGCCAGAACTGAAGCTTTCTTT	CSAPASGARTEAFF
TRBD1	TRBJ1-6	15	many	TRBV27	TGTGCCAGCAGTCCAGGGGGTCGCTATAATTCACCCCTCCACTTT	CASSPGGRYNSPLHF
.	TRBJ2-7	16	many	TRBV6-5	TGTGCCAGCAGTGATACCCCAAACGGGGCCTTCTACGAGCAGTACTTC	CASSDTPNGAFYEQYF
.	TRBJ1-5	13	many	TRBV7-9	TGTGCCAGCAGCCCCGGGACGTATCAGCCCCAGCATTTT	CASSPGTYQPQHF
.	TRBJ1-1	13	.	TRBV29-1	TGCAGCGTTGAACGGCAGGGTTACACTGAAGCTTTCTTT	CSVERQGYTEAFF
.	TRBJ2-7	11	many	TRBV18	TGTGCCAGCTCACCAAAGGACGAGCAGTACTTC	CASSPKDEQYF
.	TRBJ2-3	14	many	TRBV9	TGTGCCAGCAGCGCCATGGGGGGAGCAGATACGCAGTATTTT	CASSAMGGADTQYF
TRBD1	TRBJ1-1	12	many	TRBV29-1	TGCAGCGGATCACAGGGGGCCACTGAAGCTTTCTTT	CSGSQGATEAFF
TRBD2	TRBJ2-1	13	.	TRBV29-1	TGCAGCGTTAGGGGTAGCGGGGGCCCGGAGCAGTTCTTC	CSVRGSGGPEQFF
TRBD1	TRBJ2-2	19	.	TRBV28	TGTGCCAGCAGTTTCCCGGACAGGATTTTATTCTCGAACACCGGGGAGCTGTTTTTT	CASSFPDRILFSNTGELFF
.	TRBJ2-2	15	many	TRBV11-2	TGTGCCAGCAGCTTATTCCCTCCGAACACCGGGGAGCTGTTTTTT	CASSLFPPNTGELFF